The 11 T cell receptor beta chains below all came from one sample that was sequenced in a study of patients and donors after allogeneic stem cell transplantation. TCRdb re-analysed the RT-PCR reads in MiXCR, keeping a single row per CDR3 protein. The repertoire holds about a million distinct CDR3 sequences, with approximately 18% as singletons. The sequencing sample was made of blood, either unsorted or a sorted T cell fraction (not recorded which). Receptor source: a human donor who was either an allogeneic HSCT recipient or a stem cell or donor lymphocyte infusion donor (not recorded which). It is not recorded whose cells these are; they may come from a transplant donor.

The table lists this clonotype with a few counts. The gene calls are TRBV5-1 and TRBJ2-3; 7 bases are a match to TRBD2. CDR3 length: 15 residues. The trim removed 0 bases at V and 1 base at J, leaving 2 bases unmatched. Germline V gene lookup returns CDR1 SGHRS and CDR2 YFSETQ. CDR3 coding DNA: TGCGCCAGCAGCTTGGCCACTAGCGGCACAGATACGCAGTATTTT. This codes for CASSLATSGTDTQYF.

The chain uses TRBV15 and TRBJ2-4; 15 bases fit TRBD2. The CDR3 extends over 20 amino acids. With V trimmed by 0 bases and J by 3 bases, 9 bases remained unmatched. In germline, CDR1 is LNHNV, CDR2 YYDKDF (reference sequence). The CDR3, as DNA: TGTGCCACCAGCAGAGATGGGACTAGCGGGAGGCGTGTGGGCAAAAACATTCAGTACTTC. Its translation is CATSRDGTSGRRVGKNIQYF.

This sequence joins TRBV25-1 and TRBJ1-2, with D possibly TRBD1 on 6 matching bases. V lost 4 bases, J lost 5 bases, and 8 bases lay in between. CDR1 and CDR2 from the germline V gene are MGHDK and SYGVNS. CDR3 length equals 12 residues. The CDR3 sequence: CASSAGAYGYTF. CDR3 sequence (DNA): TGTGCCAGCAGTGCGGGGGCTTATGGCTACACCTTC.

This clonotype was seen a handful of times. DNA for the CDR3: TGTGCCAGCAGCTTAGCGGACTACACGGCCCTCTACGAGCAGTACTTC. Translation: CASSLADYTALYEQYF. V is TRBV7-9 and J is TRBJ2-7, with D maybe TRBD2 (6 bases). CDR3 length: 16 amino acids. Germline V gene sequence: CDR1 SEHNR, CDR2 FQNEAQ (reference sequence). V shed 0 bases and J shed 3 bases, with 15 bases lying between them.

In this sample, this clonotype turned up a few times. Its ends do not fully match the called genes, so a read error is possible. The CDR3 DNA follows: TGCGCCAGCAGCCCGTCTTCAAGGGCCTCCCACGAGCAGTACTTC. Amino acid sequence: CASSPSSRASHEQYF. The chain couples TRBV5-1 to TRBJ2-7; D remains ambiguous. The CDR3 is 15 amino acids. Germline V gives CDR1 SGHRS, CDR2 YFSETQ.

The V call is TRBV7-9, the J call TRBJ1-5; D ambiguous. Germline CDR1 and CDR2: SEHNR and FQNEAQ (reference sequence). V was clipped by 4 bases and J by 4 bases, with 14 bases between them. This CDR3 is built from 15 residues. The chain's CDR3 is CASSSGRVGNQPQHF. In nucleotides, the CDR3 is TGTGCCAGCAGCTCCGGGCGCGTAGGAAATCAGCCCCAGCATTTT.

This clonotype came up a few times. V is TRBV4-1 and J is TRBJ1-6; TRBD1 aligns across 7 bases. The J segment lost 10 bases and the V segment lost 3 bases, leaving 15 bases of the junction unmatched. Germline CDR1 reads MGHRA; CDR2 reads YSYEKL. CDR3 size: 17 residues. Here the CDR3 DNA reads TGCGCCAGCAGCCAGGATCCAGGGGGGGGCGGGCGGTCACCCCTCCACTTT. Translated, it gives CASSQDPGGGGRSPLHF.

This clonotype was seen more than once but under ten times. The chain joins TRBV7-2 to TRBJ1-2; maybe TRBD1 (6 bases). The germline V gene has CDR1 SGHTA and CDR2 FQGNSA. CDR3 length: 15 residues. The V and J ends lost 1 base and 6 bases respectively, with 15 bases between them. DNA of the CDR3: TGTGCCAGCAGCTTAGAGTTCGGGGGGGCGAATGGCTACACCTTC. This gives the protein CASSLEFGGANGYTF.

In its sample, this clonotype was seen many times. The V call is TRBV12-3 or TRBV12-4, the J call TRBJ2-7; possibly TRBD1 or TRBD2 for D (5 bases each). The CDR3 is 14 residues long. V lost 5 bases to trimming and J lost 4 bases, with 15 bases between them. The CDR3 DNA sequence: TGTGCCAGCAGTCGGGTTAGTGGGGGTTACGAGCAGTACTTC. It yields the protein CASSRVSGGYEQYF.

This rearrangement joins TRBV4-2 to TRBJ1-1; D ambiguous. The CDR3 runs 14 residues. The germline V gene has CDR1 LGHNA and CDR2 YNFKEQ. The ends were cut back, 5 bases at V and 6 bases at J, with 16 bases in the middle. This CDR3 is CASSSVGVKPEAFF. CDR3 DNA sequence: TGTGCCAGCAGCAGTGTCGGGGTGAAACCTGAAGCTTTCTTT.

This chain connects TRBV11-2 to TRBJ2-3; D not resolved. The ends were cut back, 3 bases at V and 2 bases at J, with 9 bases in the middle. The CDR3 covers 14 residues. In germline, CDR1 is SGHAT, CDR2 FQNNGV. CDR3 protein: CASSFRRFTDTQYF. The CDR3 DNA follows: TGTGCCAGCAGCTTTCGCCGGTTCACAGATACGCAGTATTTT.